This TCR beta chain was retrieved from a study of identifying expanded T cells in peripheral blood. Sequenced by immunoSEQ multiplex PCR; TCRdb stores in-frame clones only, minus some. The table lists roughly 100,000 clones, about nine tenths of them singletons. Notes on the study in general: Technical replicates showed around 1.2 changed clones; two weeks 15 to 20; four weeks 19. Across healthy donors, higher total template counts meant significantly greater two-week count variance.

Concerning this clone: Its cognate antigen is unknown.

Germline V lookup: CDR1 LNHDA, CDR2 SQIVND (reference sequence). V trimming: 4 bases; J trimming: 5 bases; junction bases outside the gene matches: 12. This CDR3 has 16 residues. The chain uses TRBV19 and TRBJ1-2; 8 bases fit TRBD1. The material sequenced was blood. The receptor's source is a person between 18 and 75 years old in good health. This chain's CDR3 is CASSTQLGQGTYGYTF. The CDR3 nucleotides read TGTGCCAGTAGTACCCAGCTTGGACAGGGTACTTATGGCTACACCTTC.